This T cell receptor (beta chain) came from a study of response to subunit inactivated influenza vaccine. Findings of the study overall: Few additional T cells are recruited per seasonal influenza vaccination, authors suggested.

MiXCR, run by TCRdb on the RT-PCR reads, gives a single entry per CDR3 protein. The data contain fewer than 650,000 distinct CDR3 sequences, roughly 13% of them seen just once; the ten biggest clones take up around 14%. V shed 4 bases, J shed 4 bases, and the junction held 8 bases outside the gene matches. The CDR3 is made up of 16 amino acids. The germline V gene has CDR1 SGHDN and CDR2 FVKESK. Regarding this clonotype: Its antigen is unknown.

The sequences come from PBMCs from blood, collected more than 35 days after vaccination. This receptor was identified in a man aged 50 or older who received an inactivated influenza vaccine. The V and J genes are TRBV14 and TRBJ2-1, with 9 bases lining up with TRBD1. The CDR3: CASSPLPGQGYNEQFF. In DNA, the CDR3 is TGTGCCAGCAGCCCCTTACCGGGACAGGGATACAATGAGCAGTTCTTC.